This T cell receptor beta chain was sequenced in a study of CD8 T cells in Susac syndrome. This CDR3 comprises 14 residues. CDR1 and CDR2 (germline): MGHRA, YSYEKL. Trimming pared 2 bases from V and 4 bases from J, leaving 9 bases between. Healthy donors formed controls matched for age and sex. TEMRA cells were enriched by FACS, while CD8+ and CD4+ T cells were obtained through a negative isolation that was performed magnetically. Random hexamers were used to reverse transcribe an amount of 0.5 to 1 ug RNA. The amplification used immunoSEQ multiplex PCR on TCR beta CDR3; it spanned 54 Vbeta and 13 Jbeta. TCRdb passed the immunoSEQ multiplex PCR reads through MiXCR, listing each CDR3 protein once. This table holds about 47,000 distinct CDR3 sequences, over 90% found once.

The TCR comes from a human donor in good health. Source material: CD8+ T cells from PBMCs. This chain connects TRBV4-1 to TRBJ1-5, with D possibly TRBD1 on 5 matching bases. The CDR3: CASSQIDSNQPQHF. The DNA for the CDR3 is TGCGCCAGCAGCCAAATAGACAGTAATCAGCCCCAGCATTTT.